Listed below are T cell receptor beta chains from one sample, sequenced in a study of post-analysis software for immune sequencing data. A single record per CDR3 protein comes from TCRdb applying MiXCR to the PCR reads. The table has more than 500,000 distinct CDR3 sequences, under 40% seen once. What was sequenced was blood. All receptors derive from a girl aged 2-17 years with multiple sclerosis. Each CDR3 is given with its conserved first and last residue. The D gene is left open where the match is weak. Only some rows state a clone size, as once, few, many or a class for expanded clones.

>TRBV9|TRBJ2-3|few|-
CASSVSGHYTDTQYF
TGTGCCAGCAGCGTATCGGGACACTACACAGATACGCAGTATTTT
>TRBV2|TRBJ2-2|-|-
CASSEARGRTGELFF
TGTGCCAGCAGTGAAGCTCGGGGCCGGACCGGGGAGCTGTTTTTT
>TRBV12-3/TRBV12-4|TRBJ2-1|-|-
CASSQNSGSALEQFF
TGTGCCAGCAGTCAGAACAGCGGCTCCGCCTTGGAACAGTTCTTC
>TRBV20-1|TRBJ2-4|-|TRBD1
CSARGTGLAKNIQYF
TGCAGTGCTAGGGGGACAGGGCTAGCCAAAAACATTCAGTACTTC
>TRBV20-1|TRBJ1-2|-|-
CSAQRGTYGYTF
TGCAGTGCCCAGAGGGGGACCTATGGCTACACCTTC
>TRBV13|TRBJ2-1|-|TRBD2
CASSLEGLAGVWDEQFF
TGTGCCAGCAGCTTAGAAGGACTAGCGGGGGTCTGGGATGAGCAGTTCTTC
>TRBV7-9|TRBJ2-7|-|-
CASSPSETEEQYF
TGTGCCAGCAGCCCCTCAGAGACGGAAGAGCAGTACTTC
>TRBV6-1|TRBJ2-7|once|-
CASSRARLPQFGGISPEQNF
TGTGCCAGCAGTAGAGCGCGGCTTCCCCAGTTTGGGGGAATTTCGCCCGAGCAGAACTTC
>TRBV7-8|TRBJ2-5|-|-
CASSQPTSQETQYF
TGTGCCAGCAGCCAACCGACTAGCCAAGAGACCCAGTACTTC
>TRBV6-4|TRBJ2-5|-|-
CASSGPAGTQYF
TGTGCCAGCAGTGGGCCAGCGGGGACCCAGTACTTC
>TRBV15|TRBJ2-3|few|TRBD2
CATSRDLAGAPDTQYF
TGTGCCACCAGCAGAGATCTAGCGGGGGCCCCAGATACGCAGTATTTT
>TRBV6-1|TRBJ1-5|-|-
CASSLRDLFRGQPQHF
TGTGCCAGCAGTCTCAGGGACCTTTTTAGAGGTCAGCCCCAGCATTTT
>TRBV6-5|TRBJ2-7|many|-
CASSRDPSSYEQYF
TGTGCCAGCAGTCGAGATCCAAGCTCCTACGAGCAGTACTTC
>TRBV6-1|TRBJ2-5|once|-
CASSLQTWQEETQYF
TGTGCCAGCAGCCTACAAACGTGGCAGGAAGAGACCCAGTACTTC
>TRBV5-1|TRBJ2-7|-|-
CASSLATGPLPYEQYF
TGCGCCAGCAGCTTGGCGACAGGACCTCTTCCCTACGAGCAGTACTTC